Reported below is one TCR beta chain. The clone's antigen remains unknown. Base qualities are not recorded, but no much larger clone differs from it by a single base. Genomic DNA was extracted with the Qiagen DNeasy kit from unsorted PBMCs and from negatively selected CD4+ and CD8+ fractions. Using primers that anneal to V and J segments, immunoSEQ multiplex PCR amplified the TCR beta CDR3 regions. A synthetic immune receptor repertoire was used to minimize amplification bias, and remaining bias was computationally removed after sequencing. The paper's processing steps were these. Repertoire diversity was quantified as the Shannon entropy index using custom Python scripts. Unsorted, CD4+ and CD8+ repertoires were examined separately, except in combined analyses, for which CD4+ and CD8+ sequences were merged in silico. A clone counted as expanded when the clone's frequency after treatment rose at least 2-fold relative to C1D1, and clones undetected at baseline were given a pseudocount of 0.5. Clones with 0 or 1 copy at C1D1 were classified as singleton clones, and clones with 2 or more copies were classified as non-singleton clones. By matching protein sequences in sorted samples from the same patient, clones expanded in unsorted samples were annotated as CD4+, CD8+ or unknown. Wilcoxon tests on paired samples were used to test changes in diversity from C1D1 to C4D1. TCRdb took this table from immuneACCESS and kept in-frame rearrangements with V and J called. Such tables lack part of the clones; where checked against another copy, unresolved V genes explain under half of the gap, and the rest is unexplained. The V and J calls and clone size were taken over from that table, and D and trimming were inferred from the DNA. A total of some 96,000 clones appear in this sample, roughly 89% of them only once. Of the sample, less than 3% falls within the top ten clones.

Per the publication, the time point label means: cycle 1 day 1 (C1D1), immediately before nivolumab initiation. All trial patients had relapsed after autologous stem cell transplantation, with cohorts A, B and C differing in prior brentuximab vedotin exposure. The trial cohort included around 60 patients with relapsed/refractory classical Hodgkin lymphoma, and each patient had a best overall response of complete response, partial response or progressive disease. Single-agent nivolumab was administered to trial patients in the multi-cohort phase II CheckMate 205 trial. Best overall response was determined by an independent review committee according to the 2007 International Working Group response criteria. Trial PBMCs were collected immediately before nivolumab initiation (C1D1) and during therapy at cycle 2 day 1 and cycle 4 day 1. Peripheral blood was collected in 8 mL Vacutainer Cell Preparation Tubes, from which PBMCs were isolated by centrifugation and then cryopreserved.

This specimen comes from a study of PD-1 blockade in classical Hodgkin lymphoma (dated by TCRdb to 2020 to 2022). Background on the whole study: Nivolumab dosing was 3 mg/kg intravenously every 2 weeks, continuing until either disease progression or unacceptable toxicity. The study used CyTOF and TCR beta sequencing to define a peripheral blood immune signature of response to PD-1 blockade in classical Hodgkin lymphoma.

Trimming takes 4 bases off V and 4 bases off J; junction bases not matched to a gene: 10. From cysteine to phenylalanine, the CDR3 is 16 amino acids long. Just CDR3 DNA is preserved here, 48 bases in frame from base 1. According to the germline V gene (reference sequence), CDR1 reads LNHDA and CDR2 reads SQIVND. On the study overall, not on this receptor specifically: The study was restricted to a single clinical trial cohort, and the causes of repertoire differences, possibly disease activity or prior therapy, were left undefined. Lower diversity was observed in patients in whom nivolumab was started less than 1 year after ASCT, and these patients were excluded from later analyses so that confounding by immune reconstitution would be avoided. Baseline diversity similar to that of newly diagnosed patients was observed in trial patients achieving complete response, whereas significantly lower diversity was observed in partial responders and progressors. Baseline TCR diversity was reported as lower in newly diagnosed patients than in healthy donors, and lower still in relapsed/refractory patients. By C4D1, a significant rise was seen in CD4+ TCR diversity but not in CD8+ TCR diversity (p=0.0027 vs p=0.16), and the rise was most apparent among complete responders (p=0.02).

The chain couples TRBV19 to TRBJ2-7; TRBD2 fits 10 bases in the junction. Sample: peripheral blood mononuclear cells (PBMCs), taken at baseline. This receptor was obtained from a human donor with classical Hodgkin lymphoma. The DNA reads as follows: TGTGCCAGTAGTAAAGCTAGCGGGGGCCGTCGGTACGAGCAGTACTTC. This sequence encodes CASSKASGGRRYEQYF.